Presented here are 30 T cell receptor beta chains from one specimen sequenced in a study of lymphopenia after photon versus proton radiotherapy. Generated by immunoSEQ multiplex PCR, the TCRdb table keeps only in-frame clones and is missing some. The table lists roughly 25,000 clones, more than 90% of them singletons, with 0.65% to 0.9% in the top ten. The source material was peripheral blood, sampled from a patient treated with photon-based radiotherapy. Receptor source: a woman aged 50 to 60 with cholangiocarcinoma.

The CDR3 DNA follows: TGTGCCAGCAGCTTAGGGGTGGCACGGAGTCTCACAGATACGCAGTATTTT. Protein product: CASSLGVARSLTDTQYF. V is TRBV7-6 and J is TRBJ2-3; D is ambiguous. The germline V gene encodes CDR1 SGHVS and CDR2 FNYEAQ. The CDR3 runs to 17 residues. V lost 1 base to trimming and J lost 2 bases, with 16 bases between them.

CDR3 protein: CASSLVRLVPGELFF. The CDR3 DNA reads TGTGCCAGCAGCTTAGTTCGACTAGTCCCCGGGGAGCTGTTTTTT. This sequence joins TRBV11-2 and TRBJ2-2; the D gene is possibly TRBD2 (6 bases). The germline V gene encodes CDR1 SGHAT and CDR2 FQNNGV. The CDR3 has 15 residues. V dropped 1 base and J dropped 6 bases, with 12 bases sitting between them.

The rearrangement joins TRBV2 to TRBJ2-2; 8 bases align to TRBD2. V gave up 4 bases and J gave up 1 base; unmatched junction bases: 8. Germline V gene data show CDR1 as SNHLY and CDR2 as FYNNEI. The CDR3 extends over 17 amino acids. CDR3 bases: TGTGCCAGCAGTGCTCCCCAGCGGGGGCAGAACACCGGGGAGCTGTTTTTT. Encoded protein: CASSAPQRGQNTGELFF.

The table lists this clone with a count of one. This chain joins TRBV29-1 and TRBJ2-1; D possibly corresponds to TRBD2 (7 bases). Trimming cost V 6 bases and J 4 bases, with 19 bases left between them. The CDR3 spans 15 residues. The germline V gene encodes CDR1 SQVTM and CDR2 ANQGSEA. CDR3 bases: TGCAGCGTGAGAAGGGGGGGGCGAGAATACAATGAGCAGTTCTTC. It is translated as CSVRRGGREYNEQFF.

The chain combines TRBV4-3 with TRBJ1-3; D perhaps matches TRBD1 (5 bases). Germline CDR1 LGHNA, CDR2 YSLEER. This CDR3 is built from 15 residues. V dropped 1 base and J dropped 8 bases, with 15 bases sitting between them. CDR3: CASSQAVGASYTIYF. The DNA of the CDR3 is TGCGCCAGCAGCCAAGCGGTAGGGGCCTCATACACCATATATTTT.

This clone was detected a few times. V gene TRBV19 combines with J gene TRBJ1-5, with 10 bases fitting TRBD1. The CDR3 extends over 14 amino acids. With V trimmed by 7 bases and J by 9 bases, 9 bases remained unmatched. Germline V gene sequence: CDR1 LNHDA, CDR2 SQIVND (reference sequence). CDR3 in DNA: TGTGCCAGTAATCCGGGACAGGGGCTTTGGCCCCAGCATTTT. Protein sequence: CASNPGQGLWPQHF.

This clone was picked up a small number of times. This sample also contains other DNA sequences that code for the same CDR3. The chain joins TRBV7-2 to TRBJ2-7; TRBD1 or TRBD2 may be the D gene (6 bases each). Germline V gene data show CDR1 as SGHTA and CDR2 as FQGNSA. The V and J ends lost 3 bases and 3 bases respectively, with 9 bases between them. The CDR3 runs to 13 residues. CDR3 in DNA: TGTGCCAGCAGCTTTGGAGGGGGCTACGAGCAGTACTTC. It specifies CASSFGGGYEQYF.

Judged by abundance, this clone is medium-sized. The genes are TRBV6-6 and TRBJ1-5, with no clear D. Between the trimmed V and J ends, which lost 6 bases and 1 base, there was a span of 7 bases. Germline V gene lookup returns CDR1 MNHNY and CDR2 SVGAGI (reference sequence). CDR3 length: 13 residues. This CDR3 is CASSPYSNQPQHF. CDR3 in DNA: TGTGCCAGCAGCCCCTACAGCAATCAGCCCCAGCATTTT.

V usage is TRBV6-1 and J usage is TRBJ1-6, with D possibly TRBD1 on 5 matching bases. Looked up from germline, CDR1 is MNHNS and CDR2 is SASEGT. The CDR3 is made up of 13 amino acids. V was trimmed by 0 bases and J by 9 bases, leaving 6 bases between them. The CDR3: CASSEAGGSPLHF. CDR3 coding DNA: TGTGCCAGCAGTGAAGCGGGGGGTTCACCCCTCCACTTT.

This clone was detected only once. The CDR3 coding sequence is TGCAGCGTTGACAGGGGGGTCATGAACACTGAAGCTTTCTTT. As protein: CSVDRGVMNTEAFF. The chain employs TRBV29-1 and TRBJ1-1, with 7 bases fitting TRBD1. The CDR3 is 14 residues long. V lost 3 bases, J lost 0 bases, and 4 bases stayed unmatched. Germline V gives CDR1 SQVTM, CDR2 ANQGSEA. Complete variable domain (other parts from reference TRBV29-1 and TRBJ1-1): SAVISQKPSRDICQRGTSLTIQCQVDSQVTMMFWYRQQPGQSLTLIATANQGSEATYESGFVIDKFPISRPNLTFSTLTVSNMSPEDSSIYLCSVDRGVMNTEAFFGQGTRLTVV.

The chain combines TRBV6-5 with TRBJ1-6, with D possibly TRBD1 on 5 matching bases. The CDR3 length is 16 residues. V was shortened by 0 bases and J by 8 bases, with 14 bases between the two germline ends. Germline lookup yields CDR1 MNHEY and CDR2 SVGAGI. CDR3 residues: CASSYSGQRDDSPLHF. The CDR3 nucleotides read TGTGCCAGCAGTTACTCTGGACAAAGGGACGATTCACCCCTCCACTTT.

The chain couples TRBV4-1 to TRBJ2-7, with a weak D call TRBD2 (6 bases). This CDR3 spans 15 amino acids. CDR1 MGHRA and CDR2 YSYEKL come from the germline V gene. V was shortened by 0 bases and J by 0 bases, with 9 bases between the two germline ends. Here the CDR3 reads CASSQDRGLSYEQYF. The DNA of the CDR3 is TGCGCCAGCAGCCAAGATAGGGGACTCTCCTACGAGCAGTACTTC.

This chain connects TRBV27 to TRBJ1-1, with 7 bases identical to TRBD1. This CDR3 spans 15 amino acids. The ends lost 5 bases at V and 5 bases at J; junction bases unmatched: 11. The germline CDR1 and CDR2 sequences are MNHEY and SMNVEV (reference sequence). This CDR3 is CASSARQGGGTEAFF. The CDR3 nucleotides are TGTGCCAGCAGTGCCCGCCAGGGGGGTGGGACTGAAGCTTTCTTT.

The rearrangement joins TRBV21-1 to TRBJ1-1. TRBV21-1 is a known pseudogene. The CDR3 runs 16 residues. The CDR3 nucleotides are TGTGCCAGCAGCAAATGGCCTCGGGTTGTGAACACTGAAGCTTTCTTT. Protein: CASSKWPRVVNTEAFF.

The chain recombines TRBV25-1 with TRBJ1-2, with D possibly matching TRBD1 (6 bases). Trimming left V 4 bases short and J 8 bases short, with 14 bases between. CDR1 is MGHDK, CDR2 SYGVNS, per germline. The CDR3 is 13 amino acids. CDR3 loop: CASSGTGISGYTF. The CDR3, as DNA: TGTGCCAGCAGTGGAACAGGGATCAGCGGCTACACCTTC.

The chain combines TRBV29-1 with TRBJ1-1, with D tentatively TRBD1 (5 bases). This CDR3 is 13 amino acids long. With 5 bases removed from V and 0 bases from J, the gap between germline ends came to 10 bases. In germline, CDR1 is SQVTM, CDR2 ANQGSEA. The CDR3 region is CSVTDRLNTEAFF. The CDR3, as DNA: TGCAGCGTTACCGACAGACTGAACACTGAAGCTTTCTTT.

This chain links TRBV4-3 with TRBJ1-6; D is uncertain. This CDR3 region has 16 residues. V lost 0 bases and J lost 7, with 13 bases in between. Germline CDR1 is LGHNA and CDR2 is YSLEER. The CDR3 nucleotides read TGCGCCAGCAGCCAAGAATCCGGGGTGCGGAATTCACCCCTCCACTTT. This codes for CASSQESGVRNSPLHF.

This clone appeared a single time. The J gene is TRBJ2-3, the V gene TRBV6-4; the D is unclear. Germline V lookup: CDR1 MRHNA, CDR2 SNTAGT. There are 14 residues in the CDR3. Trimming stripped 0 bases from V and 2 bases from J, with 6 bases between. The CDR3 DNA sequence: TGTGCCAGCAGTGACTCCTTCTCCACAGATACGCAGTATTTT. The encoded protein is CASSDSFSTDTQYF.

The chain links TRBV5-1 to TRBJ1-1; a possible D gene is TRBD1 (6 bases). Trimming pared 4 bases from V and 6 bases from J, leaving 10 bases between. CDR3 length: 12 residues. CDR1 is SGHRS and CDR2 is YFSETQ in the germline V gene. CDR3 DNA sequence: TGCGCCAGCAGCCCCAGGGGATCTGAAGCTTTCTTT. Its translation is CASSPRGSEAFF. Using reference TRBV5-1 and TRBJ1-1 for the parts outside the CDR3, the full variable domain is KAGVTQTPRYLIKTRGQQVTLSCSPISGHRSVSWYQQTPGQGLQFLFEYFSETQRNKGNFPGRFSGRQFSNSRSEMNVSTLELGDSALYLCASSPRGSEAFFGQGTRLTVV.

This clone occurred a few times. The chain uses TRBV29-1 and TRBJ2-7; D is uncertain. V lost 6 bases to trimming and J lost 0 bases, with 9 bases between them. This CDR3 has 12 amino acids. From germline, CDR1 is SQVTM and CDR2 ANQGSEA. The CDR3 DNA reads as TGCAGCGTCGCTGGAGACTCCTACGAGCAGTACTTC. Translated, it gives CSVAGDSYEQYF.

The chain has TRBV29-1 and TRBJ2-5, with 11 bases aligning to TRBD2. CDR3 length: 14 amino acids. The germline CDR1 and CDR2 sequences are SQVTM and ANQGSEA. V shed 4 bases, J shed 6 bases, and the junction held 7 bases outside the gene matches. The CDR3 DNA reads as TGCAGCGTTGTTCCTAGCGGGGGGCAAAAGACCCAGTACTTC. It is translated as CSVVPSGGQKTQYF.

V gene TRBV25-1 combines with J gene TRBJ1-1, with D perhaps matching TRBD1 (6 bases). Trimming took 3 bases from V and 11 from J, leaving 25 bases between them. Germline V gene sequence: CDR1 MGHDK, CDR2 SYGVNS. This CDR3 contains 16 residues. The DNA for the CDR3 is TGTGCCAGCAGTGACCCTCGGATGGGGGCTCCACCTTTGGCTTTCTTT. This encodes CASSDPRMGAPPLAFF.

This clone was observed a handful of times. This chain joins TRBV14 and TRBJ2-4; TRBD2 might be the D (5 bases). V was shortened by 4 bases and J by 3 bases, with 16 bases between the two germline ends. The CDR3 loop spans 16 amino acids. Germline CDR1 SGHDN, CDR2 FVKESK. CDR3: CASSLLSAGSKNIQYF. In DNA form, the CDR3 reads TGTGCCAGCAGCCTACTTAGCGCTGGGAGCAAAAACATTCAGTACTTC.

J is TRBJ1-5 and V is TRBV10-2; 7 nucleotides align to TRBD1. CDR1 WSHSY and CDR2 SAAADI come from the germline V gene. This CDR3 has 13 amino acids. Trimming cost V 6 bases and J 6 bases; bases outside gene matches: 5. This CDR3 reads CASRDRRGQPQHF. CDR3 sequence (DNA): TGCGCCAGCAGGGACAGGCGGGGTCAGCCCCAGCATTTT.

The CDR3 nucleotides are TGTGCCAGTAGTCCACTGGGTCTTTATGGCTACACCTTC. As protein: CASSPLGLYGYTF. The chain is built from TRBV19 and TRBJ1-2, with no clear D. Germline CDR1 LNHDA, CDR2 SQIVND (reference sequence). V was pared by 5 bases and J by 5 bases, with 12 bases between. The CDR3 consists of 13 residues.

The chain combines TRBV27 with TRBJ1-1; perhaps TRBD1 as D (6 bases). This CDR3 spans 14 amino acids. Trimming cost V 6 bases and J 0 bases, with 11 bases left between them. The V gene's germline CDR1 is MNHEY and CDR2 SMNVEV (reference sequence). CDR3 loop: CASSQTGMNTEAFF. The CDR3 bases are TGTGCCAGCAGCCAGACAGGCATGAACACTGAAGCTTTCTTT.

The genes are TRBV9 and TRBJ1-1; the D is unclear. Germline CDR1 is SGDLS and CDR2 is YYNGEE. The CDR3 loop spans 13 amino acids. V lost 2 bases to trimming and J lost 1 base, with 6 bases between them. CDR3 in DNA: TGTGCCAGCAGCGTTCAAGAGAACACTGAAGCTTTCTTT. This gives the protein CASSVQENTEAFF.

V is TRBV4-3 and J is TRBJ1-1; D gene unclear. The germline CDR1 and CDR2 sequences are LGHNA and YSLEER. Trimming pared 0 bases from V and 3 bases from J, leaving 11 bases between. The CDR3 runs to 15 residues. This CDR3 reads CASSQDRALDTEAFF. The CDR3 region has the DNA TGCGCCAGCAGCCAAGATAGGGCTCTAGACACTGAAGCTTTCTTT.

The chain has TRBV6-6 and TRBJ1-6; TRBD1 aligns across 9 bases. CDR3 size: 15 residues. The germline gives CDR1 MNHNY, CDR2 SVGAGI (reference sequence). V shed 6 bases and J 7 bases; nucleotides not matched to a gene: 7. The CDR3 loop is CASSPGTGTNSPLHF. The CDR3 nucleotides are TGTGCCAGCAGCCCCGGGACAGGGACGAATTCACCCCTCCACTTT.

V is TRBV5-8 and J is TRBJ2-1; TRBD2 matches 10 bases. In germline, CDR1 is SGHTS, CDR2 YDEGEE. The CDR3 has 16 residues. After removal of 3 bases from V and 4 bases from J, the junction contained 7 bases not matched to a gene. CDR3 sequence (DNA): TGTGCCAGCAGCTCCGTCCCTAGCGGGGGTTACAATGAGCAGTTCTTC. As protein: CASSSVPSGGYNEQFF.